The rows below give T cell receptor beta chains drawn from one sample of a study of PD-1 blockade in classical Hodgkin lymphoma. Sequencing was performed with immunoSEQ multiplex PCR; in TCRdb, only in-frame clones are kept and a portion is missing. The sample holds approximately 79,000 clones, 80% to 95% seen once. The input for sequencing was peripheral blood mononuclear cells (PBMCs), taken before the second cycle of nivolumab. The receptors were gathered from a human donor with classical Hodgkin lymphoma. Both conserved end residues are part of each CDR3. Fields, in order: D gene, clone size, V gene, J gene, CDR3 DNA, CDR3 protein. The D gene is left open where the match is weak. A row's size may be missing; if present it is once, few, many or a size class.

D gene: -; clone size: -; V gene: TRBV5-1; J gene: TRBJ2-5; CDR3 DNA: TGCGCCAGCAGCCCCGGCGGGTCCTTATCGGGGGAGCAGTACTTC; CDR3 protein: CASSPGGSLSGEQYF
D gene: -; clone size: -; V gene: TRBV21-1; J gene: TRBJ2-7; CDR3 DNA: TGTGCCAGCAGCCCCCGGTGGGGGGCGAACGAGCAGTACTTC; CDR3 protein: CASSPRWGANEQYF
D gene: TRBD2; clone size: -; V gene: TRBV9; J gene: TRBJ2-3; CDR3 DNA: TGTGCCAGCAGCGTAACCCAAGGGACTAGCGGGAGCCCAGATACGCAGTATTTT; CDR3 protein: CASSVTQGTSGSPDTQYF
D gene: -; clone size: once; V gene: TRBV11-2; J gene: TRBJ1-2; CDR3 DNA: TGTGCCAGCAGCCCCCTCCGCAGGTCCCGTAACGATGGCTACACCTTC; CDR3 protein: CASSPLRRSRNDGYTF
D gene: -; clone size: few; V gene: TRBV6-4; J gene: TRBJ2-7; CDR3 DNA: TGTGCCAGCAGACAGGAGGGCGAGCAGTACTTC; CDR3 protein: CASRQEGEQYF
D gene: TRBD2; clone size: -; V gene: TRBV19; J gene: TRBJ2-2; CDR3 DNA: TGTGCCAGTAGCTCACTAGCGGGAGGGCCCGGTGGGGAGCTGTTTTTT; CDR3 protein: CASSSLAGGPGGELFF
D gene: -; clone size: -; V gene: TRBV2; J gene: TRBJ1-1; CDR3 DNA: TGTGCCAGCAGTGGCCGGATGATGAACACTGAAGCTTTCTTT; CDR3 protein: CASSGRMMNTEAFF
D gene: TRBD2; clone size: once; V gene: TRBV2; J gene: TRBJ2-7; CDR3 DNA: TGTGCCAGCAGGGAGCGGGGCTACGAGCAGTACTTC; CDR3 protein: CASRERGYEQYF
D gene: -; clone size: -; V gene: TRBV5-8; J gene: TRBJ1-2; CDR3 DNA: TGTGCCAGCAGCATCCCCGGGGCGGGCAATGGCTACACCTTC; CDR3 protein: CASSIPGAGNGYTF
D gene: TRBD2; clone size: -; V gene: TRBV19; J gene: TRBJ2-4; CDR3 DNA: TGTGCCAGTAATAGCGGGAGAACGTTGGTTGCGGCCAAAAACATTCAGTACTTC; CDR3 protein: CASNSGRTLVAAKNIQYF
D gene: -; clone size: -; V gene: TRBV6-5; J gene: TRBJ1-5; CDR3 DNA: TGTGCCAGCAGTTATGGCAGGGCTCAGCCCCAGCATTTT; CDR3 protein: CASSYGRAQPQHF
D gene: -; clone size: -; V gene: TRBV19; J gene: TRBJ1-5; CDR3 DNA: TGTGCCAGTAGTAGATCGGCCAAACTAAATCAGCCCCAGCATTTT; CDR3 protein: CASSRSAKLNQPQHF
D gene: -; clone size: -; V gene: TRBV19; J gene: TRBJ2-2; CDR3 DNA: TGTGCCAGTAGTGGGAAGCCGGGACATAACACCGGGGAGCTGTTTTTT; CDR3 protein: CASSGKPGHNTGELFF
D gene: TRBD1; clone size: -; V gene: TRBV6-5; J gene: TRBJ1-1; CDR3 DNA: TGTGCCAGCAACCACTGGCGGACAGGGGTTGAAGCTTTCTTT; CDR3 protein: CASNHWRTGVEAFF
D gene: TRBD1; clone size: -; V gene: TRBV28; J gene: TRBJ2-3; CDR3 DNA: TGTGCCAGCAGTTTCGGGACAGCCTTCACAGATACGCAGTATTTT; CDR3 protein: CASSFGTAFTDTQYF
D gene: -; clone size: -; V gene: TRBV9; J gene: TRBJ1-4; CDR3 DNA: TGTGCCAGCAGCGCGGGGGACGGCCTCCAGAATGAAAAACTGTTTTTT; CDR3 protein: CASSAGDGLQNEKLFF
D gene: TRBD1; clone size: -; V gene: TRBV6-4; J gene: TRBJ2-5; CDR3 DNA: TGTGCCAGCAGTGACCCGGACAGGGGGAGAGGAGAGACCCAGTACTTC; CDR3 protein: CASSDPDRGRGETQYF
D gene: -; clone size: -; V gene: TRBV19; J gene: TRBJ1-3; CDR3 DNA: TGTGCCAGTAGCCCCGGGGCAGGACTCTCTGGAAACACCATATATTTT; CDR3 protein: CASSPGAGLSGNTIYF
D gene: -; clone size: -; V gene: TRBV6-5; J gene: TRBJ1-4; CDR3 DNA: TGTGCCAGCAGGCTGGGGGCGAATGAAAAACTGTTTTTT; CDR3 protein: CASRLGANEKLFF